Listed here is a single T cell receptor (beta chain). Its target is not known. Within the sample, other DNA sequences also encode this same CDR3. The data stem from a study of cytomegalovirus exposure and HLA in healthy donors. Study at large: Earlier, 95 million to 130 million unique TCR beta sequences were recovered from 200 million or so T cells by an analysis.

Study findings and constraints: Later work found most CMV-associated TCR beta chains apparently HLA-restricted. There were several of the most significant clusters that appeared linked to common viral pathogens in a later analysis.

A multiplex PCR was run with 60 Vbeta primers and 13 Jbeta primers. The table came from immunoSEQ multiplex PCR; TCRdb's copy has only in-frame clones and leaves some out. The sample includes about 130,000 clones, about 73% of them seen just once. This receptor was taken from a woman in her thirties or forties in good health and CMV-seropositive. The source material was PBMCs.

The CDR3 loop is CASSLGGGNTEAFF. The CDR3, as DNA: TGTGCCAGCAGCTTAGGAGGCGGTAACACTGAAGCTTTCTTT. The chain employs TRBV7-2 and TRBJ1-1; no firm D call. Germline CDR1 SGHTA, CDR2 FQGNSA. The CDR3 runs 14 residues. Trimming stripped 1 base from V and 2 bases from J, with 8 bases between.